The clone carrying this TCR beta chain came up many times. As yet, its antigen is unknown. TCRdb used MiXCR to reprocess the reads, holding one entry per CDR3 protein. The sample consists of approximately 140,000 distinct CDR3 sequences, about 24% of them appearing once. The V and J ends lost 2 bases and 0 bases respectively, with 10 bases between them. The CDR3 spans 15 residues. Germline CDR1 SGHTA, CDR2 FQGNSA. This specimen belongs to a study of T cell repertoires in cytomegalovirus infection. Study-wide background: CMV infection and matching HLA type were both indicated by public TCR beta signatures.

This chain links TRBV7-2 with TRBJ1-1; D perhaps matches TRBD1 (5 bases). The clonotype was recovered from a human donor in good health (CMV status not recorded). Some clones in this sample may be carry-over from other donors' samples. The sample comprised PBMCs, sequenced either directly or after in vitro stimulation (not recorded which). CDR3 amino acids: CASSLTGPMNTEAFF. The CDR3 DNA reads TGTGCCAGCAGCTTAACGGGACCTATGAACACTGAAGCTTTCTTT.